This T cell receptor beta chain was identified during a study of cytomegalovirus exposure and HLA in healthy donors. Trimming left V 5 bases short and J 2 bases short, with 16 bases between. The length of the CDR3 is 17 residues. Germline-derived CDR1 and CDR2 are LNHDA and SQIVND (reference sequence). Concerning this clone: Its antigen remains unknown.

Produced via immunoSEQ multiplex PCR; TCRdb's table is partial and in-frame only. The table includes roughly 150,000 clones, roughly 84% detected once. Study-level points and caveats: The majority of TCR sequences were rare, yet some public TCRs appeared in many donors. It was reported that the classifier diagnosed cytomegalovirus status with high specificity and sensitivity in both the original and validation cohorts.

The sequencing input was PBMCs. The chain employs TRBV19 and TRBJ2-6; D might be TRBD1 (6 bases). This TCR was recovered from a man aged 30-40 years in good health and CMV-seropositive. The CDR3 DNA is TGTGCCAGTAGTGTACAGGGTGCAGGAACTGGGGCCAACGTCCTGACTTTC. Protein sequence: CASSVQGAGTGANVLTF. The whole variable domain, remainder taken from reference TRBV19 and TRBJ2-6, is DGGITQSPKYLFRKEGQNVTLSCEQNLNHDAMYWYRQDPGQGLRLIYYSQIVNDFQKGDIAEGYSVSREKKESFPLTVTSAQKNPTAFYLCASSVQGAGTGANVLTFGAGSRLTVL.